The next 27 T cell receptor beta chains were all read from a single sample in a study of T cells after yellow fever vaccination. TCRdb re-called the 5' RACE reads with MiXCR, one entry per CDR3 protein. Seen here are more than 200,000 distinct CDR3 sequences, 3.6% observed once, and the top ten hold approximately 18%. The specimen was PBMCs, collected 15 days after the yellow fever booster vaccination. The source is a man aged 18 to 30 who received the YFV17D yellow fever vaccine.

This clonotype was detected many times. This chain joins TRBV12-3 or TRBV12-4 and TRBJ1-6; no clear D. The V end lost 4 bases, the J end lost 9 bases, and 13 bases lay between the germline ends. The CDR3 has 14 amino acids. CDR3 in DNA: TGTGCCAGCAGTTCCTCCGGTCAAACTTCACCCCTCCACTTT. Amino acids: CASSSSGQTSPLHF.

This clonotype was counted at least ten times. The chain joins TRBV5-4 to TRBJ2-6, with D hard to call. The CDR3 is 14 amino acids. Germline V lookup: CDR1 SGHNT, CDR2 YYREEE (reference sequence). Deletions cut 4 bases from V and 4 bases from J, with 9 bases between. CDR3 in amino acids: CASSAGPGANVLTF. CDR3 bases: TGTGCCAGCAGCGCCGGTCCCGGGGCCAACGTCCTGACTTTC.

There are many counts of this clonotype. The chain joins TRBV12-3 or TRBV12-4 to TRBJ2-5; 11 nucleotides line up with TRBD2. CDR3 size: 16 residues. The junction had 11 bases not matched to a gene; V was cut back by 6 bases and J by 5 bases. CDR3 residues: CASRGETSGVSETQYF. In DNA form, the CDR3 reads TGTGCCAGCAGGGGTGAGACTAGCGGGGTATCGGAGACCCAGTACTTC.

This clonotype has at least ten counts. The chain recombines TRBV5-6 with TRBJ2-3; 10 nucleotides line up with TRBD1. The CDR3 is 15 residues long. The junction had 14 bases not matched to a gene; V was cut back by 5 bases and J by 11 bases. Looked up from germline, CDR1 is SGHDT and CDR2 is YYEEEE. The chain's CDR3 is CASRLGQGIAAGQYF. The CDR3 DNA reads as TGTGCCAGCAGACTGGGACAGGGGATTGCAGCGGGGCAGTATTTT.

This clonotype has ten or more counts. The CDR3 loop is CASSYKGISTDTQYF. Here the CDR3 DNA reads TGTGCCAGCAGTTACAAGGGGATTAGCACAGATACGCAGTATTTT. V gene TRBV6-5 combines with J gene TRBJ2-3; D is perhaps TRBD1 (5 bases). The V and J ends lost 2 bases and 0 bases respectively, with 9 bases between them. CDR1 is MNHEY and CDR2 is SVGAGI in the germline V gene. This CDR3 contains 15 residues.

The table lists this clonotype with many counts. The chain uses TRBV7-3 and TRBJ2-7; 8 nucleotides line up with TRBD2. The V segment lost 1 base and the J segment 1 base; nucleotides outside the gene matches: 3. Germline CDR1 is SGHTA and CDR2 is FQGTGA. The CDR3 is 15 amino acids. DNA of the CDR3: TGTGCCAGCAGCTTAAACGCGGGGGGATCCTACGAGCAGTACTTC. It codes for CASSLNAGGSYEQYF.

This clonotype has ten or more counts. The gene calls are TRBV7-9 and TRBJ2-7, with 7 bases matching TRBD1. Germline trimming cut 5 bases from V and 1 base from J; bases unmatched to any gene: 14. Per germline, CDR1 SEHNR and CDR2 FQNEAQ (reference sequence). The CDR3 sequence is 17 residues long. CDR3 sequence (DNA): TGTGCCAGCAGCCTATCGACAGGGCTACCAGGATCCTACGAGCAGTACTTC. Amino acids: CASSLSTGLPGSYEQYF.

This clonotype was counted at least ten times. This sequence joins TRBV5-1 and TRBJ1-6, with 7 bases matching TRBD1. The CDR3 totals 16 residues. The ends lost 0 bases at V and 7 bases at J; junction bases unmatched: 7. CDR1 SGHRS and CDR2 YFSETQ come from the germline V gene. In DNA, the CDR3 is TGCGCCAGCAGCTTGGCCGCGGGACAGAGGAATTCACCCCTCCACTTT. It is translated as CASSLAAGQRNSPLHF.

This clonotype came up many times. The chain's CDR3 is CASSPYYLSYNEQFF. The DNA of the CDR3 is TGTGCCAGCAGCCCCTACTACCTTTCCTACAATGAGCAGTTCTTC. The V gene is TRBV5-5, the J gene TRBJ2-1; D gene unclear. This CDR3 region has 15 residues. Trimming took 4 bases from V and 1 from J, leaving 12 bases between them. CDR1 and CDR2 (germline): SGHKS, YYEKEE (reference sequence).

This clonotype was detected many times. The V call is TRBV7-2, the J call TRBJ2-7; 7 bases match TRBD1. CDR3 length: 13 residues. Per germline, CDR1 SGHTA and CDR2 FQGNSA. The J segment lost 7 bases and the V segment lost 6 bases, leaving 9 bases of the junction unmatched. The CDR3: CASRWTGSIEQYF. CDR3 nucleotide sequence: TGTGCCAGCAGGTGGACAGGTAGTATTGAGCAGTACTTC.

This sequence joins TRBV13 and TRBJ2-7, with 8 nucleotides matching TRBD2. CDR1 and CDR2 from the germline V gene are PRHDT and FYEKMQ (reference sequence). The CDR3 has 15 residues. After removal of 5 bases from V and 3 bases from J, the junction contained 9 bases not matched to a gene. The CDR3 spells CASSPGGGVGYEQYV. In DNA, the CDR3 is TGTGCCAGCAGCCCCGGGGGGGGGGTTGGCTACGAGCAGTACGTC.

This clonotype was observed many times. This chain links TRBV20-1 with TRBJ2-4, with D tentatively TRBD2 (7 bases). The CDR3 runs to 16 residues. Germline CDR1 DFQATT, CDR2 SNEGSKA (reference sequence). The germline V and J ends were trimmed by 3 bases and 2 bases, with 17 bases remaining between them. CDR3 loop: CSASPSLGGPKNIQYF. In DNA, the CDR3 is TGCAGTGCTAGTCCCTCCCTCGGGGGGCCCAAAAACATTCAGTACTTC.

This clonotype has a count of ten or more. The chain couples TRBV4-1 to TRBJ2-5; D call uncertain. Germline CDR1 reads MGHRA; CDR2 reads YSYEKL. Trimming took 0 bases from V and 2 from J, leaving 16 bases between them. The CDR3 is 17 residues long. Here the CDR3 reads CASSQDVWVMGQETQYF. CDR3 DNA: TGCGCCAGCAGCCAAGATGTGTGGGTTATGGGACAAGAGACCCAGTACTTC.

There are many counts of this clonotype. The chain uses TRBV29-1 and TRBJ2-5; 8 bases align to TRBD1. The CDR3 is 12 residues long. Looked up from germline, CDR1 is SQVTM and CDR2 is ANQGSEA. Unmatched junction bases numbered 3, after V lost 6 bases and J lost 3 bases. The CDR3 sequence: CSVVTGEETQYF. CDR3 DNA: TGCAGCGTGGTGACAGGGGAAGAGACCCAGTACTTC.

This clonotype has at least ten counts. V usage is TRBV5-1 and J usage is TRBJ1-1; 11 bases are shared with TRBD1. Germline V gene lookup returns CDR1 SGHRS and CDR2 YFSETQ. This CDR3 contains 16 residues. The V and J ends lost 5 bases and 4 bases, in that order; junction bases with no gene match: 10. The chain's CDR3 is CASRLGQGAVGTEAFF. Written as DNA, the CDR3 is TGCGCCAGCAGACTCGGACAGGGGGCCGTCGGCACTGAAGCTTTCTTT.

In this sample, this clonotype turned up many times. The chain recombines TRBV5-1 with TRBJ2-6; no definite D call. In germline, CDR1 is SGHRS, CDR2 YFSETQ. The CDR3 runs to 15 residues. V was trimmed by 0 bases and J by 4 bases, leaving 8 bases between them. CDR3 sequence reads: CASSLAGIGANVLTF. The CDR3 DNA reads TGCGCCAGCAGCTTGGCCGGCATCGGGGCCAACGTCCTGACTTTC.

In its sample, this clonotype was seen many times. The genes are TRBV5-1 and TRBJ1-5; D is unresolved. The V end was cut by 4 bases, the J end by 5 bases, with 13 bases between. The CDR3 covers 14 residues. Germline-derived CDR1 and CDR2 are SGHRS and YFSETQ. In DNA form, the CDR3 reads TGCGCCAGCAGCCTCGGATGGCAGGATCAGCCCCAGCATTTT. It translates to CASSLGWQDQPQHF.

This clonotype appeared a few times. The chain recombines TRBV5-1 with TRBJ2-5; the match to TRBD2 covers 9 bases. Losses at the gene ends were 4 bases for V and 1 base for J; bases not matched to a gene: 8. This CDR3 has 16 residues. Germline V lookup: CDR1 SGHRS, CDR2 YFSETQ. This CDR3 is CASSPNLAGRQETQYF. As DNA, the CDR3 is TGCGCCAGCAGCCCGAATCTAGCGGGGCGCCAAGAGACCCAGTACTTC.

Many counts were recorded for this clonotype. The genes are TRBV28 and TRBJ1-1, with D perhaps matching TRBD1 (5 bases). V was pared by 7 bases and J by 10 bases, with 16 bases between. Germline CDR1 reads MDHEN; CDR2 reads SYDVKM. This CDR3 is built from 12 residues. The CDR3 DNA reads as TGTGCCAGCACCTATAGGGGTTTTGGAGCTTTCTTT. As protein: CASTYRGFGAFF. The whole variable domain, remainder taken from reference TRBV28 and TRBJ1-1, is DVKVTQSSRYLVKRTGEKVFLECVQDMDHENMFWYRQDPGLGLRLIYFSYDVKMKEKGDIPEGYSVSREKKERFSLILESASTNQTSMYLCASTYRGFGAFFGQGTRLTVV.

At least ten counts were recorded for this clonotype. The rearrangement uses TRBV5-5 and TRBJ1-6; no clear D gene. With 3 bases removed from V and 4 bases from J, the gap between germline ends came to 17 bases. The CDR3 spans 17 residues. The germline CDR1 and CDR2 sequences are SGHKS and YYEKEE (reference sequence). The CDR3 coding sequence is TGTGCCAGCAGCTCGGTGGCAGGATCCATGTATAATTCACCCCTCCACTTT. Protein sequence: CASSSVAGSMYNSPLHF.

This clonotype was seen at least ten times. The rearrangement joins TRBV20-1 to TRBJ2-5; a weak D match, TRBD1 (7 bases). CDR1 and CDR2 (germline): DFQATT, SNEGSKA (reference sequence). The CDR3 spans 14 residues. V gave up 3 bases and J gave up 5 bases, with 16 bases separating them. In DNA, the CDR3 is TGCAGTGCTAGGTCAGGAGGGGGCTGGGAGACCCAGTACTTC. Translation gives CSARSGGGWETQYF.

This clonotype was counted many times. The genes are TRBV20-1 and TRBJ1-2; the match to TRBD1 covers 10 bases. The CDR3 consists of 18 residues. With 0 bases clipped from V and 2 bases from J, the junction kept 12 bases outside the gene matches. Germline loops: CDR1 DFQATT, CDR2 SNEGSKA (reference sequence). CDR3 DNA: TGCAGTGCTAGAGATACCTGGACAGGGGGGCCGAGGAACTATGGCTACACCTTC. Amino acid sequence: CSARDTWTGGPRNYGYTF.

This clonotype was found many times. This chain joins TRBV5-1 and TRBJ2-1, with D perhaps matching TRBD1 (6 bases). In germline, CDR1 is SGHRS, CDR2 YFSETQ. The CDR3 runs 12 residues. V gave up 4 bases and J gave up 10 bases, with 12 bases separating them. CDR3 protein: CASSQPQGEQFF. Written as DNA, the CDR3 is TGCGCCAGCAGCCAACCACAGGGCGAGCAGTTCTTC.

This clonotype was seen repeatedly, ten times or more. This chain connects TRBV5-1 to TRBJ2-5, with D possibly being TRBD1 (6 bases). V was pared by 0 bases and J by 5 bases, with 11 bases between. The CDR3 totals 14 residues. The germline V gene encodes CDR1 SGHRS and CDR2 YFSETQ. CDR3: CASSLGQEGETQYF. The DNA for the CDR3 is TGCGCCAGCAGCTTGGGACAGGAAGGGGAGACCCAGTACTTC. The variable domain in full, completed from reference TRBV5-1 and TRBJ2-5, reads KAGVTQTPRYLIKTRGQQVTLSCSPISGHRSVSWYQQTPGQGLQFLFEYFSETQRNKGNFPGRFSGRQFSNSRSEMNVSTLELGDSALYLCASSLGQEGETQYFGPGTRLLVL.

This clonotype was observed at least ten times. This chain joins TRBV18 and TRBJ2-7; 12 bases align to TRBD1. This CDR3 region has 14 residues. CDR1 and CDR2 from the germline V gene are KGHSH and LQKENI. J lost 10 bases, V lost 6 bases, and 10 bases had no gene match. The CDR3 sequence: CASSPGTGGFSQYF. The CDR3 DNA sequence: TGTGCCAGCTCGCCCGGGACAGGGGGCTTTAGTCAGTACTTC.

The CDR3, as DNA: TGTGCCAGCAGCTTCACCTACAAAGGGAATACGCAGTATTTT. It yields the protein CASSFTYKGNTQYF. V usage is TRBV5-6 and J usage is TRBJ2-3; D is unresolved. The CDR3 is 14 residues long. The V gene lost 2 bases and the J gene lost 7 bases, with 14 bases spanning the gap. Per germline, CDR1 SGHDT and CDR2 YYEEEE.

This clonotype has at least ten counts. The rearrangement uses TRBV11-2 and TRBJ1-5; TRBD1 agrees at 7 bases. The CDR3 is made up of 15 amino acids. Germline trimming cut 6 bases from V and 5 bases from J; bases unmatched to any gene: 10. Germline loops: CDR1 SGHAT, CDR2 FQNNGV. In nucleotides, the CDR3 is TGTGCCAGCAGTTCCCGGGGGGGACAGCATCAGCCCCAGCATTTT. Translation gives CASSSRGGQHQPQHF.